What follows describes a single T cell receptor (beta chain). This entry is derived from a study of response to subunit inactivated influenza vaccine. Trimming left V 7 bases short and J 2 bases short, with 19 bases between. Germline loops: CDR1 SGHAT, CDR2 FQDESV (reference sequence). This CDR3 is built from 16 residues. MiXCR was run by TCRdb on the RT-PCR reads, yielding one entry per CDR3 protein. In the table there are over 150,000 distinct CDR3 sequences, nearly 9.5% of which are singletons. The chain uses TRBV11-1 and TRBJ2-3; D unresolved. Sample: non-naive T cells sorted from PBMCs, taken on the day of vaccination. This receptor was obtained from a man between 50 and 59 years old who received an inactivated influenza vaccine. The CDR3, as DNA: TGTGCCAGCAATCCAGAGCAAGCCTTCATCACAGATACGCAGTATTTT. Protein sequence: CASNPEQAFITDTQYF.